One T cell receptor beta chain is described in this entry. Method: immunoSEQ multiplex PCR; TCRdb's copy keeps in-frame clones and lacks some. The table includes 2 million to 2.5 million clones, approximately 95% detected once. The sample is drawn from a study of shared clonotypes between healthy human individuals. The germline V gene has CDR1 SGDLS and CDR2 YYNGEE. V was trimmed by 3 bases and J by 3 bases, leaving 8 bases between them. The CDR3 length is 13 residues. Into CD45RA+ naive and CD45RA-negative memory subsets, the CD4+ cells were split. Sequencing was carried out using naive CD4+ T cells from PBMCs. Subset meaning: CD45RA+ positively selected. The rearrangement uses TRBV9 and TRBJ2-3, with D uncertain. The source is a man aged 18 to 29 in good health. Some clones in this sample may be carry-over from other donors' samples. Here the CDR3 reads CASSGSGTDTQYF. The DNA for the CDR3 is TGTGCCAGCAGCGGGAGTGGAACAGATACGCAGTATTTT.